The clone carrying this T cell receptor beta chain was counted only a few times. Each CDR3 protein is one row after TCRdb ran MiXCR on the RACE reads. The sample lists 250,000 or so distinct CDR3 sequences, approximately 8.6% occurring once. This record comes from a study of human T cells and chemical hapten exposure. The CDR3 length is 15 residues. With V trimmed by 8 bases and J by 4 bases, 9 bases remained unmatched. Time point given: pre-sensitization, week 0. The sample's treatment: therapeutic diphenylcyclopropenone sensitization with weekly scalp DPC. The V call is TRBV12-3 or TRBV12-4, the J call TRBJ2-2; TRBD1 matches at 8 bases. The specimen was whole blood, collected in connection with sensitization to the hapten diphenylcyclopropenone (DPC). The clonotype comes from a woman aged 40 to 50 with alopecia areata. Some clones in this sample may be carry-over from other donors' samples. The CDR3 region is CASSGQGAGTGELFF. The CDR3 nucleotides are TGTGCCAGCTCCGGCCAGGGGGCGGGCACCGGGGAGCTGTTTTTT.